These 14 T cell receptor beta chains were sequenced from one sample in a study of cytomegalovirus exposure and HLA in healthy donors. The PCR contained 60 Vbeta and 13 Jbeta primers. Assay: immunoSEQ multiplex PCR; the TCRdb copy retains only in-frame clones and omits some. Among some 200,000 clones, around 80% were seen once, and the ten largest hold 6.3%. Sequencing used PBMCs. These receptor sequences come from a man aged 35-49 years in good health and CMV-seropositive.

This clone was seen a handful of times. V usage is TRBV4-2 and J usage is TRBJ2-5, with TRBD2 matching over 10 bases. CDR1 is LGHNA and CDR2 is YNFKEQ in the germline V gene. This CDR3 is built from 16 residues. V was clipped by 0 bases and J by 5 bases; unmatched bases: 6. DNA for the CDR3: TGTGCCAGCAGCCAAGAGAAGCGGGGGGGCCCGGAGACCCAGTACTTC. This codes for CASSQEKRGGPETQYF.

The V and J genes are TRBV2 and TRBJ2-5, with TRBD2 identical over 10 bases. Germline-derived CDR1 and CDR2 are SNHLY and FYNNEI. The CDR3 sequence is 15 residues long. V lost 8 bases, J lost 6 bases, and 12 bases stayed unmatched. CDR3 protein: CASLIQGLAIQTQYF. The DNA of the CDR3 is TGTGCCAGCTTAATCCAGGGACTAGCGATCCAGACCCAGTACTTC.

V usage is TRBV28 and J usage is TRBJ2-7; 8 nucleotides align to TRBD1. The trim removed 5 bases at V and 5 bases at J, leaving 8 bases unmatched. The germline V gene encodes CDR1 MDHEN and CDR2 SYDVKM. This CDR3 is 14 amino acids long. This CDR3 is CASSLRGQEDEQYF. The CDR3 DNA follows: TGTGCCAGCAGTCTCAGGGGACAGGAGGACGAGCAGTACTTC. The entire variable domain, with the rest obtained from reference TRBV28 and TRBJ2-7, is as follows: DVKVTQSSRYLVKRTGEKVFLECVQDMDHENMFWYRQDPGLGLRLIYFSYDVKMKEKGDIPEGYSVSREKKERFSLILESASTNQTSMYLCASSLRGQEDEQYFGPGTRLTVT.

The V call is TRBV25-1, the J call TRBJ1-3; 9 positions match TRBD1. Per germline, CDR1 MGHDK and CDR2 SYGVNS. The CDR3 length is 17 residues. J lost 3 bases, V lost 3 bases, and 9 bases had no gene match. DNA of the CDR3: TGTGCCAGCAGTGATCATCTAGGACAGGGGAGTGGAAACACCATATATTTT. As protein: CASSDHLGQGSGNTIYF.

This clone occurred once. The chain links TRBV7-6 to TRBJ2-5; D is perhaps TRBD2 (6 bases). Trimming left V 5 bases short and J 6 bases short, with 22 bases between. The germline gives CDR1 SGHVS, CDR2 FNYEAQ. This CDR3 is built from 16 residues. The CDR3 loop reads CASSRQRDFVGKTQYF. In nucleotides, the CDR3 is TGTGCCAGCAGCCGCCAGAGGGACTTTGTGGGGAAGACCCAGTACTTC.

The V gene is TRBV5-1, the J gene TRBJ1-1; D remains unclear. The V and J ends lost 0 bases and 4 bases respectively, with 13 bases between them. The CDR3 is 15 amino acids. Germline values: CDR1 SGHRS, CDR2 YFSETQ. Here the CDR3 reads CASSLESELITEAFF. The CDR3 DNA sequence: TGCGCCAGCAGCTTGGAGTCAGAACTAATCACTGAAGCTTTCTTT.

V usage is TRBV27 and J usage is TRBJ2-7; 8 positions match TRBD2. CDR3 length: 15 amino acids. The V gene end was trimmed by 2 bases and the J gene end by 2 bases; junction bases not matched to a gene: 5. Germline lookup yields CDR1 MNHEY and CDR2 SMNVEV (reference sequence). CDR3 nucleotides: TGTGCCAGCAGTTTAAGCCCAGCGGGGGCCTACGAGCAGTACTTC. This gives the protein CASSLSPAGAYEQYF.

This sequence joins TRBV5-1 and TRBJ2-5; 8 bases align to TRBD1. This CDR3 is 14 amino acids long. Trimming removed 4 bases from V and 1 base from J; junction bases left unmatched: 3. CDR1 is SGHRS, CDR2 YFSETQ, per germline. CDR3 region: CASSAGQGQETQYF. In nucleotides, the CDR3 is TGCGCCAGCAGCGCAGGACAGGGCCAAGAGACCCAGTACTTC. Full variable domain (outside the CDR3, taken from reference TRBV5-1 and TRBJ2-5): KAGVTQTPRYLIKTRGQQVTLSCSPISGHRSVSWYQQTPGQGLQFLFEYFSETQRNKGNFPGRFSGRQFSNSRSEMNVSTLELGDSALYLCASSAGQGQETQYFGPGTRLLVL.

The rearrangement links TRBV30 to TRBJ2-7, with TRBD2 matching over 9 bases. V was pared by 4 bases and J by 3 bases, with 1 base of the junction left unmatched. The CDR3 has 12 amino acids. Germline lookup yields CDR1 GTSNPN and CDR2 SVGIG (reference sequence). This CDR3 is CAWTTSGYEQYF. CDR3 nucleotides: TGTGCCTGGACGACTAGCGGCTACGAGCAGTACTTC.

The V gene is TRBV5-4, the J gene TRBJ2-2; TRBD1 aligns across 10 bases. Per the germline V gene, CDR1 is SGHNT and CDR2 is YYREEE (reference sequence). The junction had 2 bases not matched to a gene; V was cut back by 3 bases and J by 6 bases. The CDR3 covers 14 residues. In DNA, the CDR3 is TGTGCCAGCAGCTCCGGGACAGGGGCCGGGGAGCTGTTTTTT. Amino acids: CASSSGTGAGELFF.

The CDR3, as DNA: TGTGCCAGCAAGCCGAGTCTAGTTTACAATGAGCAGTTCTTC. Residues: CASKPSLVYNEQFF. V and J are TRBV7-9 and TRBJ2-1, with D unclear. Germline lookup yields CDR1 SEHNR and CDR2 FQNEAQ (reference sequence). V lost 7 bases and J 4 bases, leaving 14 bases between the germline ends. This CDR3 is built from 14 residues. The full variable domain, completed using reference TRBV7-9 and TRBJ2-1, is DTGVSQNPRHKITKRGQNVTFRCDPISEHNRLYWYRQTLGQGPEFLTYFQNEAQLEKSRLLSDRFSAERPKGSFSTLEIQRTEQGDSAMYLCASKPSLVYNEQFFGPGTRLTVL.

The rearrangement links TRBV7-3 to TRBJ1-1; D is uncertain. Germline lookup yields CDR1 SGHTA and CDR2 FQGTGA. This CDR3 comprises 17 residues. Trimming took 2 bases from V and 1 from J, leaving 17 bases between them. Here the CDR3 DNA reads TGTGCCAGCAGCTTATTCTTCGTGGTCCGGGGGAACACTGAAGCTTTCTTT. Translation gives CASSLFFVVRGNTEAFF.

This chain uses TRBV19 with TRBJ1-5, with D possibly being TRBD1 (6 bases). Germline CDR1 and CDR2: LNHDA and SQIVND (reference sequence). Trimming shortened V by 4 bases and J by 2 bases, and 9 bases separated the two germline ends. The CDR3 totals 14 residues. CDR3 protein: CASSTGVGNQPQHF. Written as DNA, the CDR3 is TGTGCCAGTAGTACAGGGGTGGGCAATCAGCCCCAGCATTTT.

The chain uses TRBV7-3 and TRBJ2-1; D is possibly TRBD2 (6 bases). CDR1 and CDR2 from the germline V gene are SGHTA and FQGTGA. V was shortened by 0 bases and J by 6 bases, with 6 bases between the two germline ends. CDR3 length: 13 residues. Written as DNA, the CDR3 is TGTGCCAGCAGCTTAACGGGGGGCAATGAGCAGTTCTTC. Translated: CASSLTGGNEQFF.